One sample yielded the 15 T cell receptor beta chains listed below, sequenced in a study of T cells expressing NK-cell markers. One entry per CDR3 protein, without DNA, is what TCRdb gives after re-calling the 5' RACE reads. In all, the sample yields some 390,000 distinct CDR3 sequences. The sample was blood T cells: a sorted CD56 or NKG2C T cell subset, CD4+ or CD8+ T cells, or bulk PBMC T cells (not recorded which). These receptors were obtained from a woman in her fifties or sixties in good health.

V and J are TRBV11-3 and TRBJ2-3; the D call of TRBD2 rests on TCRdb alone, since no DNA is present to check it. Germline V gene data show CDR1 as SGHNT and CDR2 as YENEEA. The CDR3 runs to 16 residues. The CDR3 sequence: CASSLFSGSGTDTQYF.

This rearrangement joins TRBV4-1 to TRBJ2-1; TCRdb names TRBD1, which stays unverified in the absence of DNA. Germline CDR1 and CDR2: MGHRA and YSYEKL. The CDR3 has 14 residues. CDR3 sequence: CASSQAGRWNEQFF.

The rearrangement links TRBV6-2 or TRBV6-3 to TRBJ2-4; TCRdb proposes TRBD2, but this gene call is untestable without DNA. The CDR3 loop spans 13 amino acids. The germline gives CDR1 MNHEY, CDR2 SVGEGT. The CDR3 spells CATGGSGKNIQYF.

This chain joins TRBV2 and TRBJ2-2; the D gene TCRdb calls, TRBD1, cannot be checked with no DNA. This CDR3 is built from 14 residues. Germline CDR1 is SNHLY and CDR2 is FYNNEI. The CDR3 sequence: CASTTGEIGGELFF.

The chain couples TRBV7-3 to TRBJ2-2. In germline, CDR1 is SGHTA, CDR2 FQGTGA. The CDR3 consists of 13 residues. CDR3: CASSSKVAGELFF.

The chain joins TRBV6-5 to TRBJ2-3; TCRdb reports TRBD1, a call that lacks DNA to check it against. This CDR3 is built from 12 residues. The germline CDR1 and CDR2 sequences are MNHEY and SVGAGI. CDR3 protein: CATRTELDTQYF.

V and J are TRBV20-1 and TRBJ2-1; there is no DNA to check the TCRdb D call of TRBD2. Germline V lookup: CDR1 DFQATT, CDR2 SNEGSKA (reference sequence). The CDR3 spans 16 residues. The CDR3 protein is CSANKPGASGRNEQFF.

The V and J genes are TRBV5-1 and TRBJ2-7; with no DNA, the TCRdb D assignment of TRBD1 cannot be verified. Germline CDR1 is SGHRS and CDR2 is YFSETQ. The CDR3 consists of 14 residues. The CDR3 loop reads CASSLGGLGYEQYF.

The chain joins TRBV7-9 to TRBJ2-6; the TCRdb call, TRBD1, lacks DNA for checking. CDR3 length: 20 residues. Germline CDR1 reads SEHNR; CDR2 reads FQNEAQ (reference sequence). The CDR3: CASSLTPTARGPTGANVLTF.

The genes are TRBV5-1 and TRBJ2-2; TCRdb selects TRBD2, and the lack of DNA leaves this call unchecked. Germline assignment: CDR1 SGHRS and CDR2 YFSETQ. This CDR3 comprises 15 residues. This chain's CDR3 is CASSLEVGDTGELFF.

The chain employs TRBV5-1 and TRBJ1-1. The CDR3 runs 12 residues. Germline CDR1 and CDR2: SGHRS and YFSETQ. The CDR3 loop reads CASSLTVDEAFF.

The CDR3 reads CASTRRGQGDLQETQYF. V gene TRBV3-1 combines with J gene TRBJ2-5; TCRdb's assignment of TRBD1 cannot be checked, as there is no DNA. Germline lookup yields CDR1 LGHDT and CDR2 YNNKEL (reference sequence). The CDR3 loop spans 17 amino acids.

The chain joins TRBV11-2 to TRBJ2-7; TCRdb proposes TRBD1, but this gene call is untestable without DNA. Germline-derived CDR1 and CDR2 are SGHAT and FQNNGV. This CDR3 contains 16 residues. The CDR3: CASSSTKRDRGWEQYF.

The chain's CDR3 is CASSFFSPANIQYF. The rearrangement links TRBV12-3 or TRBV12-4 to TRBJ2-4. This CDR3 is built from 14 residues.

The V and J genes are TRBV7-9 and TRBJ1-1; the D gene TCRdb calls, TRBD1, cannot be checked with no DNA. Per germline, CDR1 SEHNR and CDR2 FQNEAQ (reference sequence). CDR3 length equals 14 residues. CDR3 sequence: CASSAPGQNTEAFF.